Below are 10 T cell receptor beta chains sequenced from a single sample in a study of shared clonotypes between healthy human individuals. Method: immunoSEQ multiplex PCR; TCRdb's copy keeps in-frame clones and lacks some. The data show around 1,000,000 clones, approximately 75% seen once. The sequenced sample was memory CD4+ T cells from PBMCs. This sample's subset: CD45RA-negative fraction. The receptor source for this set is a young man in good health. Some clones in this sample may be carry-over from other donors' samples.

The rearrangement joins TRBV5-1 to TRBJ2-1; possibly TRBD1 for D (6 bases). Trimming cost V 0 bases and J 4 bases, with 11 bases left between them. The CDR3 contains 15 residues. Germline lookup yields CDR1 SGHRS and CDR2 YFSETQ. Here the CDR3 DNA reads TGCGCCAGCAGCTTGGCCTCGGACAGATACAATGAGCAGTTCTTC. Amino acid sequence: CASSLASDRYNEQFF.

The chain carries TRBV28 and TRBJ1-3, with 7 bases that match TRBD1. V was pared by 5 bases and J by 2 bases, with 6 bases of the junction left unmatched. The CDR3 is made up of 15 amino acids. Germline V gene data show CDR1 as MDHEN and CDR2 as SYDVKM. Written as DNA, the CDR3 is TGTGCCAGCAGTCAGACCGACAGGGCTGGAAACACCATATATTTT. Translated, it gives CASSQTDRAGNTIYF.

CDR3 coding DNA: TGTGCCAGCCGGGACAGCTATCAGCCCCAGCATTTT. As protein: CASRDSYQPQHF. The chain has TRBV19 and TRBJ1-5; the match to TRBD1 covers 7 bases. Germline V gene lookup returns CDR1 LNHDA and CDR2 SQIVND (reference sequence). With V trimmed by 9 bases and J by 5 bases, 4 bases remained unmatched. CDR3 size: 12 residues.

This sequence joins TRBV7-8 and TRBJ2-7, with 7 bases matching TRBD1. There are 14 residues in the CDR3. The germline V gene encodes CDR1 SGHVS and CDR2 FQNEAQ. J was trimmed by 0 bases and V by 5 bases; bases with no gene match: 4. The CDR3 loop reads CASSPDRSSYEQYF. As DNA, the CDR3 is TGTGCCAGCAGCCCGGACAGGAGCTCCTACGAGCAGTACTTC.

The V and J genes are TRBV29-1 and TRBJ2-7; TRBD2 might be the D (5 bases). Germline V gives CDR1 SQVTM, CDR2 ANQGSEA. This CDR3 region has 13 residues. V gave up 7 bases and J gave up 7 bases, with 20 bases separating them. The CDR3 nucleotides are TGCAGCGGTGGCCAAGGGTGGTCGGGGGAGCAGTACTTC. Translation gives CSGGQGWSGEQYF.

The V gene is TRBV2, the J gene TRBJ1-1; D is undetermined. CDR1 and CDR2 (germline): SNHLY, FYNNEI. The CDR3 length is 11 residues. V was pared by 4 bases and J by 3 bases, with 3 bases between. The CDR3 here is CASSGHTEAFF. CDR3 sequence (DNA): TGTGCCAGCAGTGGACACACTGAAGCTTTCTTT.

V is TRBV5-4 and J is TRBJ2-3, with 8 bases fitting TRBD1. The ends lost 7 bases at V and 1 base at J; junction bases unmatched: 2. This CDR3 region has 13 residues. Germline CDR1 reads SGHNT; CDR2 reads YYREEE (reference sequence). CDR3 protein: CASRGQGTDTQYF. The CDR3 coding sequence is TGTGCCAGCCGGGGACAGGGCACAGATACGCAGTATTTT.

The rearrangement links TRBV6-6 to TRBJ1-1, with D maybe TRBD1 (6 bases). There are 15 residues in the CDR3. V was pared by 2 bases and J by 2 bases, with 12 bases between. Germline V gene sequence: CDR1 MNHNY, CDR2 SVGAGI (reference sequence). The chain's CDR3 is CASSYPGQLNTEAFF. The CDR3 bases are TGTGCCAGCAGTTACCCAGGACAGCTAAACACTGAAGCTTTCTTT.

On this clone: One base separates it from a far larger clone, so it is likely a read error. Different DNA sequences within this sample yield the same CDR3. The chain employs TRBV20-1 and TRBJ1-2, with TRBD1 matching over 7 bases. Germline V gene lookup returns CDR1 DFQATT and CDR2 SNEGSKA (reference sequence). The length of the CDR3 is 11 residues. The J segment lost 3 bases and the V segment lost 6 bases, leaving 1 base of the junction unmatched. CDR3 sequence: CSAGTDYGYTF. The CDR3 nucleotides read TGCAGTGCCGGGACAGACTATGGCTACACCTTC.

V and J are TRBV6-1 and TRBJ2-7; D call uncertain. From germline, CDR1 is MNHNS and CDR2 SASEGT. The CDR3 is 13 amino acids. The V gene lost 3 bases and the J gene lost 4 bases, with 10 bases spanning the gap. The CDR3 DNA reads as TGTGCCAGCAGTGATCTCCACAGATACGAGCAGTACTTC. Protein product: CASSDLHRYEQYF.